This T cell receptor beta chain was observed in a study of blood T cell repertoires in COVID-19. Overall study context: From T cells, B-cell-depleted T cells, or PBMCs came the material, which was cDNA or gDNA.

The CDR3 sequence is 13 residues long. Looked up from germline, CDR1 is SGHTA and CDR2 is FQGTGA. V shed 5 bases and J shed 1 base, with 8 bases lying between them. In the source study's methods: Amplifying reference gene primers gave estimates of nucleated cell counts. Only in-frame clones appear in the TCRdb table, and some are missing; sequencing was by immunoSEQ multiplex PCR. V and J calls and clone size are as listed in that table; D and trimming were resolved from the DNA. The data hold under 350,000 clones, with over 75% observed a single time. Sequenced input: peripheral blood. The receptor comes from a human donor in a cohort sampled during active COVID-19. The rearrangement uses TRBV7-3 and TRBJ1-1; D is undetermined. The DNA for the CDR3 is TGTGCCAGCAGCGACCGGGAGAACACTGAAGCTTTCTTT. The encoded protein is CASSDRENTEAFF.